What follows are 26 T cell receptor beta chains derived from one specimen sequenced in a study of Graves' ophthalmopathy and Graves' hyperthyroidism. Transcripts of RNA were the source for amplifying TCR beta CDR3 regions. First-round RT-PCR with HTBI primers preceded a second-round multiplex PCR. TCRdb reprocessed the multiplex PCR reads via MiXCR and lists one record per CDR3 protein. The sample carries about 1.2 million distinct CDR3 sequences, less than 45% recorded once. Specimen: peripheral blood or thyroid tissue (not recorded which). These receptors were collected from an adult man with Graves' hyperthyroidism.

V is TRBV20-1 and J is TRBJ1-1, with 7 bases that match TRBD1. With 1 base clipped from V and 2 bases from J, the junction kept 10 bases outside the gene matches. CDR1 and CDR2 (germline): DFQATT, SNEGSKA (reference sequence). The CDR3 is 16 amino acids. CDR3 loop: CSARALGQSLNTEAFF. The CDR3, as DNA: TGCAGTGCTAGAGCTTTGGGACAGAGCCTTAACACTGAAGCTTTCTTT.

This sequence joins TRBV20-1 and TRBJ2-2, with TRBD1 as a possible D gene (6 bases). Germline values: CDR1 DFQATT, CDR2 SNEGSKA (reference sequence). There are 15 residues in the CDR3. Here the CDR3 DNA reads TGCAGACAATTTCGGGACACTATAATCACCGGGGAGCTGTTTTTT. The encoded protein is CRQFRDTIITGELFF.

The V gene is TRBV15, the J gene TRBJ1-6; D gene unclear. The ends were cut back, 3 bases at V and 7 bases at J, with 16 bases in the middle. CDR1 and CDR2 (germline): LNHNV, YYDKDF (reference sequence). This CDR3 is 16 amino acids long. CDR3: CATSSSLRAPNSPLHF. The CDR3 DNA sequence: TGTGCCACCAGCAGCTCCCTCCGGGCTCCAAATTCACCCCTCCACTTT.

V is TRBV7-8 and J is TRBJ1-5, with unresolved D. V was trimmed by 1 base and J by 5 bases, leaving 12 bases between them. From germline, CDR1 is SGHVS and CDR2 FQNEAQ. The length of the CDR3 is 15 residues. CDR3 residues: CASSLDRRVDQPQHF. The CDR3 region has the DNA TGTGCCAGCAGCTTAGATCGGCGGGTGGATCAGCCCCAGCATTTT.

This clonotype was detected once. The genes are TRBV28 and TRBJ2-7, with 12 bases identical to TRBD1. This CDR3 has 16 residues. The V segment lost 6 bases and the J segment 3 bases; nucleotides outside the gene matches: 9. Germline-derived CDR1 and CDR2 are MDHEN and SYDVKM. The CDR3 nucleotides are TGTGCCAGCAGCTCCCCCCGGGACAGGGGGCTCTACGAGCAGTACTTC. Its protein product is CASSSPRDRGLYEQYF. Together with reference TRBV28 and TRBJ2-7, the CDR3 gives the full variable domain: DVKVTQSSRYLVKRTGEKVFLECVQDMDHENMFWYRQDPGLGLRLIYFSYDVKMKEKGDIPEGYSVSREKKERFSLILESASTNQTSMYLCASSSPRDRGLYEQYFGPGTRLTVT.

This clonotype was detected many times. The chain uses TRBV9 and TRBJ1-2; 9 nucleotides align to TRBD1. Germline V gives CDR1 SGDLS, CDR2 YYNGEE. Trimming cost V 5 bases and J 0 bases; bases outside gene matches: 8. The length of the CDR3 is 16 residues. CDR3 in amino acids: CASSRGQGDSNYGYTF. CDR3 DNA: TGTGCCAGCAGTCGGGGACAGGGAGATTCTAACTATGGCTACACCTTC.

The rearrangement uses TRBV15 and TRBJ1-2, with TRBD1 matching 7 bases. Germline V CDR1 and CDR2: LNHNV, YYDKDF (reference sequence). The CDR3 runs 13 residues. With 0 bases clipped from V and 7 bases from J, the junction kept 2 bases outside the gene matches. The CDR3 here is CATSREDRAGYTF. In nucleotides, the CDR3 is TGTGCCACCAGCAGAGAAGACAGGGCTGGCTACACCTTC.

This clonotype was detected many times. The chain has TRBV30 and TRBJ1-2; possibly TRBD1 for D (5 bases). Per germline, CDR1 GTSNPN and CDR2 SVGIG (reference sequence). Trimming left V 3 bases short and J 7 bases short, with 12 bases between. The CDR3 covers 12 residues. The CDR3 here is CAWRGLVGGYTF. Written as DNA, the CDR3 is TGTGCCTGGAGGGGGCTGGTGGGTGGCTACACCTTC.

This chain joins TRBV12-3 or TRBV12-4 and TRBJ1-1; TRBD1 agrees at 7 bases. Trimming removed 5 bases from V and 0 bases from J; junction bases left unmatched: 9. The CDR3 contains 16 residues. The CDR3 loop reads CASSVRQGPMNTEAFF. The CDR3 coding sequence is TGTGCCAGCAGTGTTAGACAGGGACCGATGAACACTGAAGCTTTCTTT.

This clonotype showed up many times. This rearrangement joins TRBV5-6 to TRBJ2-6; D tentatively fits TRBD1 or TRBD2 (5 bases each). The CDR3 covers 15 residues. CDR1 is SGHDT and CDR2 is YYEEEE in the germline V gene. Trimming took off 4 bases at V and 0 bases at J, with 8 bases between the two ends. The CDR3 coding sequence is TGTGCCAGCAGCCCGGGACCCTCTGGGGCCAACGTCCTGACTTTC. Its translation: CASSPGPSGANVLTF.

The chain is built from TRBV3-1 and TRBJ2-2, with 7 bases matching TRBD2. This CDR3 spans 16 amino acids. Germline-derived CDR1 and CDR2 are LGHDT and YNNKEL (reference sequence). Losses at the gene ends were 4 bases for V and 8 bases for J; bases not matched to a gene: 13. For the CDR3, the DNA is TGTGCCAGCAGCCCTCCGATAGGGGAGGGCGAGGGGGAGCTGTTTTTT. Its translation is CASSPPIGEGEGELFF. Complete variable domain (other parts from reference TRBV3-1 and TRBJ2-2): DTAVSQTPKYLVTQMGNDKSIKCEQNLGHDTMYWYKQDSKKFLKIMFSYNNKELIINETVPNRFSPKSPDKAHLNLHINSLELGDSAVYFCASSPPIGEGEGELFFGEGSRLTVL.

This clonotype was detected only a few times. The rearrangement links TRBV6-5 to TRBJ2-7; possibly TRBD1 for D (7 bases). The germline V and J ends were trimmed by 8 bases and 4 bases, with 15 bases remaining between them. Per germline, CDR1 MNHEY and CDR2 SVGAGI. The CDR3 consists of 13 residues. The CDR3 nucleotides are TGTGCCAGCGGGGTGACAGGGAGGTACGAGCAGTACTTC. It codes for CASGVTGRYEQYF.

In its sample, this clonotype was seen many times. The V and J genes are TRBV29-1 and TRBJ2-7; the D gene is possibly TRBD1 (5 bases). The CDR3 sequence is 12 residues long. Germline V CDR1 and CDR2: SQVTM, ANQGSEA. Trimming cost V 1 base and J 5 bases, with 9 bases left between them. CDR3 sequence: CSVEGGVDEQYF. CDR3 sequence (DNA): TGCAGCGTTGAAGGGGGCGTCGACGAGCAGTACTTC.

V gene TRBV12-3 or TRBV12-4 combines with J gene TRBJ1-6; D not certain. Trimming took off 5 bases at V and 0 bases at J, with 8 bases between the two ends. This CDR3 has 15 amino acids. The CDR3 sequence: CASSPRDSYNSPLHF. DNA for the CDR3: TGTGCCAGCAGTCCCCGCGACTCCTATAATTCACCCCTCCACTTT.

This sequence joins TRBV6-5 and TRBJ2-2; perhaps TRBD1 as D (6 bases). The CDR3 runs to 12 residues. The V end lost 9 bases, the J end lost 5 bases, and 10 bases lay between the germline ends. The germline V gene has CDR1 MNHEY and CDR2 SVGAGI. The CDR3 here is CASTTGTGELFF. CDR3 DNA: TGTGCCAGTACAACAGGGACCGGGGAGCTGTTTTTT.

This clonotype was detected a few times. The chain recombines TRBV7-8 with TRBJ2-7; D possibly uses TRBD1 or TRBD2 (5 bases each). Per germline, CDR1 SGHVS and CDR2 FQNEAQ. V lost 5 bases to trimming and J lost 9 bases, with 23 bases between them. This CDR3 has 15 residues. The CDR3 region has the DNA TGTGCCAGCAGCCCCCCTAGGGGAGAGGGCGATACGCAGTACTTC. This encodes CASSPPRGEGDTQYF.

This clonotype occurred many times. The rearrangement links TRBV29-1 to TRBJ2-7; 7 nucleotides line up with TRBD1. CDR3 length: 12 residues. Germline V lookup: CDR1 SQVTM, CDR2 ANQGSEA. V lost 4 bases and J lost 4; bases outside the gene matches: 4. The CDR3 DNA is TGCAGCGTTGTTACAGGGGTATACGAGCAGTACTTC. Translated: CSVVTGVYEQYF.

This clonotype was picked up many times. CDR3 in DNA: TGCAGTGCTATGCCCGTGGGGAGCCCCAATCAGCCCCAGCATTTT. Translated, it gives CSAMPVGSPNQPQHF. The rearrangement joins TRBV20-1 to TRBJ1-5; unclear D gene. CDR3 size: 15 residues. Trimming stripped 4 bases from V and 3 bases from J, with 16 bases between. Germline assignment: CDR1 DFQATT and CDR2 SNEGSKA (reference sequence).

The chain has TRBV18 and TRBJ1-1, with D uncertain. The CDR3 runs to 14 residues. V shed 2 bases and J shed 1 base, with 8 bases lying between them. Germline V lookup: CDR1 KGHSH, CDR2 LQKENI. CDR3 coding DNA: TGTGCCAGCTCACCAAGTTTAGCGAACACTGAAGCTTTCTTT. Translated: CASSPSLANTEAFF.

This clonotype was counted between two and nine times. This chain uses TRBV5-1 with TRBJ2-5; no clear D gene. The CDR3 contains 15 residues. Germline V gene data show CDR1 as SGHRS and CDR2 as YFSETQ. V dropped 1 base and J dropped 0 bases, with 10 bases sitting between them. The CDR3 loop reads CASSLLRTNQETQYF. The CDR3 bases are TGCGCCAGCAGCTTGTTACGGACCAACCAAGAGACCCAGTACTTC. The variable domain in full, with the rest retrieved from reference TRBV5-1 and TRBJ2-5, is KAGVTQTPRYLIKTRGQQVTLSCSPISGHRSVSWYQQTPGQGLQFLFEYFSETQRNKGNFPGRFSGRQFSNSRSEMNVSTLELGDSALYLCASSLLRTNQETQYFGPGTRLLVL.

This clonotype was seen more than once but under ten times. The chain links TRBV7-9 to TRBJ1-1; the match to TRBD1 covers 7 bases. V dropped 5 bases and J dropped 10; count of bases not matched to a gene: 4. Looked up from germline, CDR1 is SEHNR and CDR2 is FQNEAQ (reference sequence). CDR3 size: 11 residues. The CDR3 region is CASSAQGGAFF. The CDR3 DNA follows: TGTGCCAGCAGCGCCCAGGGGGGAGCTTTCTTT.

This clonotype came up a few times. The genes are TRBV19 and TRBJ2-2; 10 nucleotides align to TRBD1. CDR1 LNHDA and CDR2 SQIVND come from the germline V gene (reference sequence). V trimming: 5 bases; J trimming: 4 bases; junction bases outside the gene matches: 10. CDR3 length equals 17 residues. Written as DNA, the CDR3 is TGTGCCAGTAGTTCGCGGGGGACAGGGGTGACCACCGGGGAGCTGTTTTTT. Its translation: CASSSRGTGVTTGELFF.

Ten or more counts support this clonotype. The J gene is TRBJ1-1, the V gene TRBV10-1; a weak D match, TRBD1 (6 bases). V was clipped by 5 bases and J by 1 base, with 20 bases between them. CDR3 length: 17 amino acids. Germline V gene data show CDR1 as WNHNN and CDR2 as SYGVQD (reference sequence). DNA of the CDR3: TGCGCCAGCAGTTCGCGAGGGGGGTCGAAGAAGAACACTGAAGCTTTCTTT. As protein: CASSSRGGSKKNTEAFF.

The chain is built from TRBV10-2 and TRBJ1-2; 7 nucleotides line up with TRBD1. This CDR3 comprises 16 residues. V lost 4 bases, J lost 2 bases, and 10 bases stayed unmatched. CDR1 is WSHSY, CDR2 SAAADI, per germline. The CDR3 sequence: CASSGWDSLLNYGYTF. The CDR3, as DNA: TGCGCCAGCAGTGGATGGGACAGTCTTTTAAACTATGGCTACACCTTC.

This chain uses TRBV6-1 with TRBJ1-5; maybe TRBD1 (6 bases). From germline, CDR1 is MNHNS and CDR2 SASEGT. Trimming stripped 7 bases from V and 0 bases from J, with 13 bases between. This CDR3 is built from 15 residues. CDR3 DNA: TGTGCCAGCATCCTAGGACAGTATAGCAATCAGCCCCAGCATTTT. This sequence encodes CASILGQYSNQPQHF.

CDR3: CASSPAGVGDQPQHF. CDR3 DNA: TGTGCCAGCTCACCAGCGGGGGTCGGGGATCAGCCCCAGCATTTT. The chain couples TRBV18 to TRBJ1-5; weak D call: TRBD1 (5 bases). Per the germline V gene, CDR1 is KGHSH and CDR2 is LQKENI. Trimming cost V 2 bases and J 5 bases, with 13 bases left between them. There are 15 residues in the CDR3.